This T cell receptor beta chain was documented in a study of blood T cell repertoires in COVID-19. Turning to the study itself: Whether acute or convalescent, the COVID-19 samples came from the United States, Italy and Spain.

V trimming: 2 bases; J trimming: 0 bases; junction bases outside the gene matches: 12. CDR3 length: 17 residues. CDR1 is GTSNPN and CDR2 is SVGIG in the germline V gene (reference sequence). The data were produced by immunoSEQ multiplex PCR, yet TCRdb's version contains in-frame clones alone and is incomplete. The data show about 480,000 clones, about 89% seen once. The specimen was peripheral blood. The TCR sequence derives from a woman aged 50 to 60 with COVID-19, enrolled during active disease. The chain links TRBV30 to TRBJ1-1; 7 positions match TRBD1. CDR3 sequence: CAWSRNPIQGVNTEAFF. The CDR3 coding sequence is TGTGCCTGGAGTCGAAACCCAATCCAGGGGGTGAACACTGAAGCTTTCTTT. Combining the CDR3 with reference TRBV30 and TRBJ1-1 gives the whole variable domain SQTIHQWPATLVQPVGSPLSLECTVEGTSNPNLYWYRQAAGRGLQLLFYSVGIGQISSEVPQNLSASRPQDRQFILSSKKLLLSDSGFYLCAWSRNPIQGVNTEAFFGQGTRLTVV.